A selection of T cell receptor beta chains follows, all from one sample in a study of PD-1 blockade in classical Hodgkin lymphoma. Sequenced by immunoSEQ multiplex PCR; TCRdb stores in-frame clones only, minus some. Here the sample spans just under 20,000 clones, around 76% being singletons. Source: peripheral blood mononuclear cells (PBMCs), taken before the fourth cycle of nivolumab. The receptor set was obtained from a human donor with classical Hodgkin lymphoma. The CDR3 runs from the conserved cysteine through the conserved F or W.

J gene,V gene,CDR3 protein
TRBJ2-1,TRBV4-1,CASSPPLAGATYNEQFF
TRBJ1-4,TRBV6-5,CASSPSFLPEKLFF
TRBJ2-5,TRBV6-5,CASSSPLASQYF
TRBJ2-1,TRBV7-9,CASSLGTGVRNEQFF
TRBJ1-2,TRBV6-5,CASSSTGVYVGYTF
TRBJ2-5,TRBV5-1,CASSLSRGQETQYF
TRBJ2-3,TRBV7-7,CAGRRRSSTDTQYF
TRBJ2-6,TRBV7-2,CASRIRGLAPGANVLTF
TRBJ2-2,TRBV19,CAGSGTVNTGELFF
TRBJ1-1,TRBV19,CASKLGGLNTEAFF
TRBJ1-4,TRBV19,CASSIRGALQKLFF
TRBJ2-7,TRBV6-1,CASSRQGSSYEQYF
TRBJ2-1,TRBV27,CASSRRGQVPYNEQFF
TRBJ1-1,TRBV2,CASGIPEAFF
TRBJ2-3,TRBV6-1,CASSEKQGAMSTDTQYF
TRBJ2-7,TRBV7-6,CASSLVSGQGRSEQYF
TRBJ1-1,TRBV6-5,CASSYLDSLGPTEAFF
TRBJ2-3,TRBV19,CASTSSGTSGPSTDTQYF
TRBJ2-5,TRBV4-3,CASSQNMAQTQYF
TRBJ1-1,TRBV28,CASSFRLNTEAFF
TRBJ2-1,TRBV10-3,CAISDTGQGWDNEQFF
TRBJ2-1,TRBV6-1,CASSEAGGLNEQFF
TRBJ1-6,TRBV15,CATSRGDFNSPLHF
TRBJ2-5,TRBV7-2,CASSLGRGQETQYF
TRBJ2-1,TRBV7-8,CASSSSALYNEQFF
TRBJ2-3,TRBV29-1,CSVEPGTVVIPDTQYF
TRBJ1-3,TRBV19,CASSFLGTGVSGNTIYF